What follows are 25 T cell receptor beta chains derived from one specimen sequenced in a study of blood T cells in healthy people across ages. With a J-beta primer mix and a sample-barcoded 5' primer, a second PCR ran roughly 6 to 11 cycles. TCRdb recomputed calls from the 5' RACE reads with MiXCR, one row per CDR3 protein. The sample lists hundreds of thousands of distinct CDR3 sequences; around 43% were seen once. Sample: blood. All receptors come from a man aged 55 to 70 in good health.

This clonotype was detected only a few times. CDR3 residues: CAISEGQGNYNEQFF. The DNA of the CDR3 is TGTGCCATCAGTGAGGGACAGGGAAACTACAATGAGCAGTTCTTC. J is TRBJ2-1 and V is TRBV10-3; 8 nucleotides match TRBD1. CDR1 is ENHRY, CDR2 SYGVKD, per germline. The CDR3 consists of 15 residues. The J segment lost 3 bases and the V segment lost 2 bases, leaving 3 bases of the junction unmatched.

In this sample, this clonotype turned up many times. V and J are TRBV5-5 and TRBJ2-5; 8 bases map to TRBD2. Per germline, CDR1 SGHKS and CDR2 YYEKEE (reference sequence). V gave up 4 bases and J gave up 5 bases; unmatched junction bases: 10. The CDR3 is 15 residues long. CDR3 in amino acids: CASSAGTTGGETQYF. The CDR3 nucleotides read TGTGCCAGCAGCGCCGGGACTACGGGGGGGGAGACCCAGTACTTC.

This clonotype has just a few counts. The chain couples TRBV29-1 to TRBJ2-3, with 9 bases aligning to TRBD2. CDR3 length: 14 amino acids. Germline CDR1 and CDR2: SQVTM and ANQGSEA. J was trimmed by 0 bases and V by 7 bases; bases with no gene match: 5. CDR3 sequence: CSGVSGGSTDTQYF. CDR3 coding DNA: TGCAGCGGAGTTAGCGGGGGAAGCACAGATACGCAGTATTTT.

J is TRBJ2-2 and V is TRBV20-1; D possibly corresponds to TRBD1 (5 bases). The V and J ends lost 7 bases and 3 bases respectively, with 15 bases between them. Per germline, CDR1 DFQATT and CDR2 SNEGSKA (reference sequence). The length of the CDR3 is 14 residues. CDR3 in DNA: TGCAGTGTCAACCCGATCAGGGACACCGGGGAGCTGTTTTTT. It yields the protein CSVNPIRDTGELFF.

Points on this clonotype: The junction departs from the called germline gene at one end, perhaps through a read error. The chain links TRBV12-3 or TRBV12-4 to TRBJ2-1; D not certain. The CDR3 length is 14 residues. This chain's CDR3 is CASGNQNSDNEQFF. CDR3 in DNA: TGTGCCAGCGGAAACCAGAACTCCGACAATGAGCAGTTCTTC.

The table lists this clonotype with a few counts. The chain joins TRBV6-5 to TRBJ1-2; unclear D gene. Germline values: CDR1 MNHEY, CDR2 SVGAGI. The CDR3 contains 14 residues. V dropped 0 bases and J dropped 7 bases, with 12 bases sitting between them. The CDR3 is CASSYSVYMSGYTF. For the CDR3, the DNA is TGTGCCAGCAGTTACTCTGTCTATATGAGTGGCTACACCTTC.

J is TRBJ1-2 and V is TRBV9; the match to TRBD1 covers 7 bases. The germline gives CDR1 SGDLS, CDR2 YYNGEE. This CDR3 comprises 17 residues. V was pared by 3 bases and J by 7 bases, with 18 bases of the junction left unmatched. The CDR3 protein is CASSALPNSEGARGYTF. CDR3 sequence (DNA): TGTGCCAGCAGCGCCCTCCCGAATTCGGAGGGGGCACGTGGCTACACCTTC.

V usage is TRBV6-2 or TRBV6-3 and J usage is TRBJ2-4; D gene ambiguous. Germline V gene lookup returns CDR1 MNHEY and CDR2 SVGEGT. The CDR3 is 12 residues long. The ends were cut back, 6 bases at V and 15 bases at J, with 18 bases in the middle. The chain's CDR3 is CASSSAARAWYF. The DNA for the CDR3 is TGTGCCAGCAGCTCCGCTGCGCGCGCCTGGTACTTC.

V is TRBV6-2 or TRBV6-3 and J is TRBJ2-3, with D possibly TRBD2 on 6 matching bases. CDR1 and CDR2 from the germline V gene are MNHEY and SVGEGT. Trimming cost V 5 bases and J 5 bases, with 17 bases left between them. The CDR3 sequence is 15 residues long. The DNA for the CDR3 is TGTGCCAGCAGTGGGTACCGACTAGTACAAGATACGCAGTATTTT. Translated, it gives CASSGYRLVQDTQYF.

The chain carries TRBV12-3 or TRBV12-4 and TRBJ1-2; tentatively, D is TRBD1 (6 bases). The CDR3 has 16 residues. V was shortened by 9 bases and J by 2 bases, with 22 bases between the two germline ends. The chain's CDR3 is CASLIRRDTFNYGYTF. The CDR3 DNA is TGTGCCAGTCTTATTCGCCGGGACACGTTCAACTATGGCTACACCTTC.

This chain links TRBV6-1 with TRBJ2-7; 11 bases map to TRBD1. The J call may be mistaken, given a closer DNA end match to TRBJ2-5. Per germline, CDR1 MNHNS and CDR2 SASEGT. CDR3 size: 16 residues. The CDR3 sequence is CASSVYRGQGEETQYF. CDR3 sequence (DNA): TGTGCCAGCAGTGTCTATCGGGGACAGGGGGAAGAGACCCAGTACTTC.

The chain uses TRBV12-3 or TRBV12-4 and TRBJ2-7, with 9 bases lining up with TRBD2. The CDR3 length is 14 residues. Germline trimming cut 6 bases from V and 2 bases from J; bases unmatched to any gene: 5. CDR3 nucleotide sequence: TGTGCCAGCAGGACTGGCGGGGGGGCCTACGAGCAGTACTTC. Residues: CASRTGGGAYEQYF.

V gene TRBV6-4 combines with J gene TRBJ2-1, with D unresolved. The CDR3 sequence is 14 residues long. V was clipped by 10 bases and J by 9 bases, with 22 bases between them. Germline CDR1 MRHNA, CDR2 SNTAGT. CDR3 bases: TGTGCCACTGACGGTACAAGGTCGGACGGTGAGCAGTTCTTC. Its translation: CATDGTRSDGEQFF.

The V gene is TRBV12-3 or TRBV12-4, the J gene TRBJ2-7; D might be TRBD1 or TRBD2, each matching 5 bases. This CDR3 comprises 13 residues. Between the trimmed V and J ends, which lost 6 bases and 5 bases, there was a span of 14 bases. The CDR3 sequence: CASRLPGANEQYF. The CDR3 DNA follows: TGTGCCAGCAGGTTACCCGGGGCGAACGAGCAGTACTTC.

The V call is TRBV6-1, the J call TRBJ1-5, with 8 bases that match TRBD1. CDR3 length: 15 residues. V dropped 4 bases and J dropped 7; count of bases not matched to a gene: 9. Germline V CDR1 and CDR2: MNHNS, SASEGT. The chain's CDR3 is CASSAPGTGGQPQHF. CDR3 DNA sequence: TGTGCCAGCAGTGCCCCCGGGACAGGAGGACAGCCCCAGCATTTT.

With regard to this clonotype: The junction departs from the called germline gene at one end, perhaps through a read error. The rearrangement joins TRBV9 to TRBJ2-1, with D unresolved. CDR1 and CDR2 from the germline V gene are SGDLS and YYNGEE. The CDR3 sequence is 14 residues long. CDR3 sequence (DNA): TGTGCCAGCAGCGTAGCAGGCTCCAACAATGAGCAGTTCTTC. This translates into CASSVAGSNNEQFF.

The chain couples TRBV9 to TRBJ2-1; 12 nucleotides align to TRBD2. The junction had 6 bases not matched to a gene; V was cut back by 3 bases and J by 8 bases. CDR1 SGDLS and CDR2 YYNGEE come from the germline V gene. The CDR3 has 15 residues. CDR3 coding DNA: TGTGCCAGCAGCGAAAGGACTAGCGGGGTGGATGAGCAGTTCTTC. Translated: CASSERTSGVDEQFF. Based on the CDR3 plus reference TRBV9 and TRBJ2-1, the full variable domain is DSGVTQTPKHLITATGQRVTLRCSPRSGDLSVYWYQQSLDQGLQFLIQYYNGEERAKGNILERFSAQQFPDLHSELNLSSLELGDSALYFCASSERTSGVDEQFFGPGTRLTVL.

A few counts support this clonotype. V usage is TRBV3-1 and J usage is TRBJ2-3; 7 bases are shared with TRBD1. Trimming cost V 4 bases and J 1 base; bases outside gene matches: 5. Germline V gene data show CDR1 as LGHDT and CDR2 as YNNKEL (reference sequence). The CDR3 length is 15 residues. For the CDR3, the DNA is TGTGCCAGCAGCCCTTGGGACAGACGCACAGATACGCAGTATTTT. Its protein is CASSPWDRRTDTQYF.

The V and J genes are TRBV28 and TRBJ1-5; D possibly corresponds to TRBD1 (5 bases). CDR3 length: 15 residues. The V gene's germline CDR1 is MDHEN and CDR2 SYDVKM. The V and J ends lost 5 bases and 2 bases respectively, with 13 bases between them. Written as DNA, the CDR3 is TGTGCCAGCAGTACGGGGGGAGTGGGCAATCAGCCCCAGCATTTT. It codes for CASSTGGVGNQPQHF.

V is TRBV7-2 and J is TRBJ1-5; D gene uncertain. Germline values: CDR1 SGHTA, CDR2 FQGNSA. V was clipped by 0 bases and J by 0 bases, with 6 bases between them. The CDR3 covers 15 residues. CDR3 DNA: TGTGCCAGCAGCTTAGCGTTTAGTAGCAATCAGCCCCAGCATTTT. Amino acids: CASSLAFSSNQPQHF.

This clonotype came up a few times. The chain employs TRBV4-3 and TRBJ2-5, with a weak D call TRBD1 (6 bases). With 1 base removed from V and 3 bases from J, the gap between germline ends came to 9 bases. The germline CDR1 and CDR2 sequences are LGHNA and YSLEER. CDR3 size: 14 residues. This CDR3 is CASSQGAGEETQYF. In DNA, the CDR3 is TGCGCCAGCAGCCAAGGAGCAGGGGAAGAGACCCAGTACTTC.

This clonotype has a handful of counts. The chain is built from TRBV28 and TRBJ2-3; D is unresolved. Deletions cut 10 bases from V and 2 bases from J, with 16 bases between. Germline V gene sequence: CDR1 MDHEN, CDR2 SYDVKM. This CDR3 has 14 amino acids. The CDR3 DNA sequence: TGTGCCACCCACCGGGTTGCCACCACAGATACGCAGTATTTT. This codes for CATHRVATTDTQYF. The full variable domain, in which reference TRBV28 and TRBJ2-3 provide the parts outside the CDR3, is DVKVTQSSRYLVKRTGEKVFLECVQDMDHENMFWYRQDPGLGLRLIYFSYDVKMKEKGDIPEGYSVSREKKERFSLILESASTNQTSMYLCATHRVATTDTQYFGPGTRLTVL.

The V and J genes are TRBV6-5 and TRBJ2-7, with a possible D match to TRBD1 (5 bases). This CDR3 region has 14 residues. Germline loops: CDR1 MNHEY, CDR2 SVGAGI. V lost 7 bases and J lost 2, with 15 bases in between. The CDR3 sequence: CASIKIGAPYEQYF. The CDR3 DNA reads as TGTGCCAGCATCAAAATAGGGGCCCCCTACGAGCAGTACTTC.

This chain connects TRBV15 to TRBJ1-1, with D unclear. Trimming pared 0 bases from V and 5 bases from J, leaving 7 bases between. Germline V gene data show CDR1 as LNHNV and CDR2 as YYDKDF (reference sequence). The CDR3 loop spans 13 amino acids. For the CDR3, the DNA is TGTGCCACCAGCAGAGATCTTCAGACTGAAGCTTTCTTT. Translating it yields CATSRDLQTEAFF.

The chain employs TRBV7-6 and TRBJ1-6; D not certain. CDR1 and CDR2 (germline): SGHVS, FNYEAQ. Trimming shortened V by 7 bases and J by 7 bases, and 11 bases separated the two germline ends. The CDR3 consists of 13 residues. As DNA, the CDR3 is TGTGCCAGCATAGATACAGCGAATTCACCCCTCCACTTT. Its protein product is CASIDTANSPLHF.